What follows describes a single T cell receptor beta chain. Its antigen is unknown. These data are taken from a study of cytomegalovirus exposure and HLA in healthy donors. Study-level findings and limits: In a later analysis, DRB1 alleles had the most associated TCRs; HLA-C alleles the fewest.

Primers for the PCR totalled 60 Vbeta and 13 Jbeta. Sequencing was performed with immunoSEQ multiplex PCR; in TCRdb, only in-frame clones are kept and a portion is missing. The top ten hold 3% to 4% of the sample, which has about 94,000 clones, 50% to 75% seen once. After removal of 3 bases from V and 2 bases from J, the junction contained 4 bases not matched to a gene. Germline lookup yields CDR1 KGHSH and CDR2 LQKENI. This CDR3 comprises 15 residues. Source material: PBMCs. The chain has TRBV18 and TRBJ1-2; 9 bases map to TRBD1. The TCR was taken from a man aged 30-40 years in good health and CMV-seronegative. The CDR3 sequence: CASSPQGQGNYGYTF. As DNA, the CDR3 is TGTGCCAGCTCACCCCAGGGACAGGGCAACTATGGCTACACCTTC.